This passage covers 26 T cell receptor beta chains from one sample sequenced in a study of CD8 T cells in ankylosing spondylitis. TCRdb ran MiXCR on the 5' RACE reads and lists one entry per CDR3 protein. Of 180,000 or so distinct CDR3 sequences in the sample, approximately 10% were seen once. Input material: blood, either unsorted or a sorted T cell fraction (not recorded which). These receptors were obtained from a male donor with ankylosing spondylitis or in good health (not recorded which).

This clonotype was picked up many times. This rearrangement joins TRBV5-1 to TRBJ2-1, with D possibly matching TRBD2 (5 bases). Germline V gene lookup returns CDR1 SGHRS and CDR2 YFSETQ. The V end was cut by 3 bases, the J end by 0 bases, with 7 bases between. This CDR3 is 14 amino acids long. The CDR3 protein is CASSWTGSYNEQFF. The CDR3, as DNA: TGCGCCAGCAGCTGGACTGGCTCCTACAATGAGCAGTTCTTC.

The chain links TRBV9 to TRBJ2-7; 9 bases are shared with TRBD2. V lost 0 bases, J lost 7 bases, and 8 bases stayed unmatched. Germline-derived CDR1 and CDR2 are SGDLS and YYNGEE. The length of the CDR3 is 15 residues. The CDR3 region has the DNA TGTGCCAGCAGCGTAGGTGGGCTAGCGGGACATGAGCAGTACTTC. It codes for CASSVGGLAGHEQYF.

With regard to this clonotype: At one of its ends the junction is not consistent with the germline gene, which may arise from a read error. The chain carries TRBV15 and TRBJ2-3, with 7 positions matching TRBD1. CDR1 is LNHNV and CDR2 is YYDKDF in the germline V gene (reference sequence). There are 16 residues in the CDR3. The CDR3 protein is CATSSDTGDGTATQYF. The CDR3 DNA reads as TGCGCCACCAGCAGCGATACAGGGGACGGCACAGCTACGCAGTATTTT.

The chain couples TRBV21-1 to TRBJ2-3; the D call of TRBD2 is as the table states it, not checked on the DNA. TRBV21-1 is termed a pseudogene. The CDR3 length is 16 residues. The CDR3 DNA reads as TGTGCCAGCAGCAAAGCTGCGGGAGCGGGGGCAGATACGCAGTATTTT. Protein: CASSKAAGAGADTQYF.

Only a few counts were recorded for this clonotype. This sequence joins TRBV5-4 and TRBJ2-7; maybe TRBD2 (6 bases). V gave up 0 bases and J gave up 4 bases, with 14 bases separating them. The germline V gene encodes CDR1 SGHNT and CDR2 YYREEE (reference sequence). The CDR3 is made up of 15 amino acids. CDR3 in amino acids: CASSLDGGGRYEQYF. The CDR3 nucleotides are TGTGCCAGCAGCTTGGATGGGGGAGGAAGATACGAGCAGTACTTC.

The chain has TRBV3-1 and TRBJ2-3; 14 bases align to TRBD2. Germline V gene data show CDR1 as LGHDT and CDR2 as YNNKEL (reference sequence). J lost 0 bases, V lost 3 bases, and 8 bases had no gene match. This CDR3 is 19 amino acids long. CDR3 residues: CASSHGTSGGPSSTDTQYF. DNA for the CDR3: TGTGCCAGCAGCCATGGGACTAGCGGGGGCCCCAGTAGCACAGATACGCAGTATTTT.

In its sample, this clonotype was seen many times. V is TRBV10-2 and J is TRBJ1-4; D unclear. The V gene's germline CDR1 is WSHSY and CDR2 SAAADI. This CDR3 has 14 residues. Trimming shortened V by 2 bases and J by 6 bases, and 10 bases separated the two germline ends. The DNA of the CDR3 is TGCGCCAGCAGTGAGGAGGGCGGTTATGAAAAACTGTTTTTT. Translation gives CASSEEGGYEKLFF.

The table lists this clonotype with many counts. J is TRBJ2-7 and V is TRBV11-2; D uncertain. The V gene's germline CDR1 is SGHAT and CDR2 FQNNGV. Trimming left V 8 bases short and J 3 bases short, with 8 bases between. This CDR3 region has 11 residues. Here the CDR3 DNA reads TGTGCCAGCTCTGTCAACTACGAGCAGTACTTC. Translated, it gives CASSVNYEQYF.

A few counts support this clonotype. This chain uses TRBV12-3 or TRBV12-4 with TRBJ2-1, with D hard to call. CDR3 size: 15 residues. Deletions cut 5 bases from V and 0 bases from J, with 11 bases between. CDR3 DNA: TGTGCCAGCAGTATTATGGAGCGCTCCTACAATGAGCAGTTCTTC. Its protein is CASSIMERSYNEQFF.

This clonotype came up many times. The chain uses TRBV6-2 or TRBV6-3 and TRBJ2-1; 9 positions match TRBD2. Looked up from germline, CDR1 is MNHEY and CDR2 is SVGEGT. This CDR3 has 16 amino acids. Trimming at V came to 0 bases and at J to 2 bases, leaving 2 bases not matched to a gene. The CDR3 DNA sequence: TGTGCCAGCAGTTACTCGCCTAGCGGGACCTACAATGAGCAGTTCTTC. Its protein is CASSYSPSGTYNEQFF.

This clonotype was found many times. The V gene is TRBV2, the J gene TRBJ1-5, with D perhaps matching TRBD1 (5 bases). This CDR3 has 16 amino acids. CDR1 is SNHLY, CDR2 FYNNEI, per germline. The V gene lost 3 bases and the J gene lost 2 bases, with 14 bases spanning the gap. The CDR3: CASSDKSGTGNQPQHF. CDR3 DNA sequence: TGTGCCAGCAGTGATAAGTCGGGGACTGGCAATCAGCCCCAGCATTTT.

About this clonotype itself: A read error is possible here, since a much larger clone lies one base away. This sequence joins TRBV5-1 and TRBJ2-3; 7 bases agree with TRBD1. Germline V gene lookup returns CDR1 SGHRS and CDR2 YFSETQ. The CDR3 is 15 residues long. CDR3 DNA sequence: TGCGCCAGCAACTTGGAGAACAGGGGACCAGATACGCAGTATTTT. This translates into CASNLENRGPDTQYF.

V usage is TRBV9 and J usage is TRBJ2-1; 9 bases are shared with TRBD2. V dropped 0 bases and J dropped 9; count of bases not matched to a gene: 7. Germline V gene data show CDR1 as SGDLS and CDR2 as YYNGEE. The length of the CDR3 is 15 residues. The CDR3 loop is CASSVEVAGGGEQFF. The CDR3 bases are TGTGCCAGCAGCGTAGAAGTGGCGGGAGGGGGTGAGCAGTTCTTC.

This clonotype came up many times. The genes are TRBV20-1 and TRBJ2-3; 14 nucleotides line up with TRBD2. The trim removed 3 bases at V and 5 bases at J, leaving 4 bases unmatched. Looked up from germline, CDR1 is DFQATT and CDR2 is SNEGSKA (reference sequence). This CDR3 is built from 15 residues. The CDR3 loop reads CSARTSGGVGDTQYF. CDR3 sequence (DNA): TGCAGTGCTAGGACTAGCGGGGGGGTTGGAGATACGCAGTATTTT.

The chain uses TRBV20-1 and TRBJ1-2; perhaps TRBD1 as D (6 bases). CDR1 and CDR2 (germline): DFQATT, SNEGSKA (reference sequence). V lost 5 bases, J lost 1 base, and 23 bases lay in between. The CDR3 is 17 amino acids. CDR3 protein: CSAAVGVGSRGNYGYTF. In DNA, the CDR3 is TGCAGTGCTGCGGTCGGGGTTGGAAGCAGGGGTAACTATGGCTACACCTTC.

This clonotype appeared a few times. The rearrangement links TRBV12-3 or TRBV12-4 to TRBJ2-2, with 10 bases aligning to TRBD1. CDR3 length equals 16 residues. J gave up 4 bases and V 7 bases, and 9 bases lay outside the gene matches. The CDR3 coding sequence is TGTGCCAGCACCTGGAGGGGGACAGGGGTCACCGGGGAGCTGTTTTTT. Translating gives CASTWRGTGVTGELFF.

CDR3 region: CASSLGGARSPLHF. The CDR3 nucleotides read TGTGCCAGCAGTTTAGGAGGGGCACGTTCACCCCTCCACTTT. The V gene is TRBV12-3 or TRBV12-4, the J gene TRBJ1-6; possibly TRBD1 for D (5 bases). The V and J ends lost 1 base and 9 bases respectively, with 10 bases between them. CDR3 length equals 14 residues.

The chain couples TRBV7-2 to TRBJ2-3; 8 bases fit TRBD2. The ends lost 4 bases at V and 3 bases at J; junction bases unmatched: 6. This CDR3 has 15 amino acids. Germline-derived CDR1 and CDR2 are SGHTA and FQGNSA. The CDR3 region is CASSSLAGSTDTQYF. Written as DNA, the CDR3 is TGTGCCAGCAGCTCGTTAGCGGGGTCGACAGATACGCAGTATTTT. The variable domain in full, with the rest retrieved from reference TRBV7-2 and TRBJ2-3, is GAGVSQSPSNKVTEKGKDVELRCDPISGHTALYWYRQSLGQGLEFLIYFQGNSAPDKSGLPSDRFSAERTGGSVSTLTIQRTQQEDSAVYLCASSSLAGSTDTQYFGPGTRLTVL.

This clonotype was counted many times. This rearrangement joins TRBV5-1 to TRBJ1-2; 9 nucleotides agree with TRBD1. The CDR3 contains 17 residues. V lost 0 bases to trimming and J lost 6 bases; unmatched junction nucleotides: 12. CDR1 and CDR2 (germline): SGHRS, YFSETQ. This CDR3 reads CASSLAGPGTGTNGYTF. CDR3 coding DNA: TGCGCCAGCAGCTTGGCCGGTCCCGGGACAGGGACGAATGGCTACACCTTC.

This clonotype was picked up many times. This chain connects TRBV12-3 or TRBV12-4 to TRBJ1-1; D call uncertain. This CDR3 region has 15 residues. V was clipped by 7 bases and J by 1 base, with 16 bases between them. CDR3 coding DNA: TGTGCCAGCACCCCCAGGCTCAGGAAGAACACTGAAGCTTTCTTT. Encoded protein: CASTPRLRKNTEAFF.

This clonotype was recorded a few times. The V and J genes are TRBV29-1 and TRBJ2-1, with D hard to call. Trimming pared 7 bases from V and 5 bases from J, leaving 15 bases between. In germline, CDR1 is SQVTM, CDR2 ANQGSEA. This CDR3 region has 13 residues. CDR3 in DNA: TGCAGCGGTGCCGAGCGCAGTAACAATGAGCAGTTCTTC. Its protein is CSGAERSNNEQFF.

This clonotype was recorded many times. CDR3 amino acids: CATLDRENSNEQFF. DNA for the CDR3: TGTGCCACCCTAGACAGGGAGAACAGCAATGAGCAGTTCTTC. The V gene is TRBV10-3, the J gene TRBJ2-1; 7 bases map to TRBD1. The CDR3 has 14 amino acids. V shed 10 bases, J shed 6 bases, and the junction held 12 bases outside the gene matches. Germline V gene sequence: CDR1 ENHRY, CDR2 SYGVKD.

Turning to this clonotype: Sequence at one end of the junction differs from germline and may be a read error. The CDR3 DNA reads TGCTGTGCTAGTAAGTTGGGACTAGCGGGGGACAATGAGCAGTTCTTC. Its protein product is CCASKLGLAGDNEQFF. The chain joins TRBV20-1 to TRBJ2-1; 14 positions agree with TRBD2. The germline CDR1 and CDR2 sequences are DFQATT and SNEGSKA (reference sequence). This CDR3 region has 16 residues.

This clonotype showed up many times. This sequence joins TRBV7-9 and TRBJ1-6; 7 bases fit TRBD1. Germline V gene sequence: CDR1 SEHNR, CDR2 FQNEAQ (reference sequence). The CDR3 is 15 residues long. V shed 4 bases and J 7 bases; nucleotides not matched to a gene: 7. CDR3 DNA sequence: TGTGCCAGCAGCTGGGGACAGTCGCAAAATTCACCCCTCCACTTT. Its translation: CASSWGQSQNSPLHF.

This clonotype has ten or more counts. V and J are TRBV18 and TRBJ2-1, with 7 positions matching TRBD2. V lost 8 bases, J lost 3 bases, and 10 bases stayed unmatched. The germline CDR1 and CDR2 sequences are KGHSH and LQKENI. The CDR3 covers 15 residues. The CDR3 region has the DNA TGTGCCAGCGCCAACCGGGGCGGGGGCTACAATGAGCAGTTCTTC. This translates into CASANRGGGYNEQFF.

In this sample, this clonotype turned up many times. J is TRBJ1-2 and V is TRBV30; unclear D gene. CDR1 and CDR2 (germline): GTSNPN, SVGIG (reference sequence). Trimming stripped 4 bases from V and 3 bases from J, with 3 bases between. This CDR3 comprises 10 residues. DNA for the CDR3: TGTGCCTGGAAGCACTATGGCTACACCTTC. Translating it yields CAWKHYGYTF. Using reference TRBV30 and TRBJ1-2 for the parts outside the CDR3, the full variable domain is SQTIHQWPATLVQPVGSPLSLECTVEGTSNPNLYWYRQAAGRGLQLLFYSVGIGQISSEVPQNLSASRPQDRQFILSSKKLLLSDSGFYLCAWKHYGYTFGSGTRLTVV.